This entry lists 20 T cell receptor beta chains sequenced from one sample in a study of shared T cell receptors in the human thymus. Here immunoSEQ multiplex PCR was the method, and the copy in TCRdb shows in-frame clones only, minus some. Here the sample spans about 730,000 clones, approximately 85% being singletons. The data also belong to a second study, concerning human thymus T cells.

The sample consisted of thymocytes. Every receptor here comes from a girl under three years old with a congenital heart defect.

Here the CDR3 DNA reads TGTGCCAGCAGGGGAACAGGGACCAGCTATAATTCACCCCTCCACTTT. As protein: CASRGTGTSYNSPLHF. The rearrangement links TRBV6-6 to TRBJ1-6; tentatively, D is TRBD1 (6 bases). The germline gives CDR1 MNHNY, CDR2 SVGAGI (reference sequence). The CDR3 is 16 amino acids. V was clipped by 6 bases and J by 3 bases, with 15 bases between them.

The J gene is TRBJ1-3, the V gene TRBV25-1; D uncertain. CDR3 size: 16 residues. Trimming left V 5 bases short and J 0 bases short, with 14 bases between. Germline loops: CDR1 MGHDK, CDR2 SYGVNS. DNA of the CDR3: TGTGCCAGCAGTCCTGGAGGACGCCGCTCTGGAAACACCATATATTTT. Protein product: CASSPGGRRSGNTIYF.

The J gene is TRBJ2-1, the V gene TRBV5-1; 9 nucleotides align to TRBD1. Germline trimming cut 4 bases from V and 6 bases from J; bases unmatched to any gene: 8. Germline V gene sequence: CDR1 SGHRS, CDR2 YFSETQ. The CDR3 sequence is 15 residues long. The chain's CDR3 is CASSVGQGMVNEQFF. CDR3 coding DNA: TGCGCCAGCAGCGTTGGACAGGGGATGGTCAATGAGCAGTTCTTC.

The CDR3 region has the DNA TGCGCCAGCAGCCAGGTCCCGGGACACCGCTCCTACGAGCAGTACTTC. Encoded protein: CASSQVPGHRSYEQYF. J is TRBJ2-7 and V is TRBV4-1; possibly TRBD1 for D (6 bases). Germline-derived CDR1 and CDR2 are MGHRA and YSYEKL. The CDR3 spans 16 residues. V lost 3 bases and J 0 bases, leaving 15 bases between the germline ends.

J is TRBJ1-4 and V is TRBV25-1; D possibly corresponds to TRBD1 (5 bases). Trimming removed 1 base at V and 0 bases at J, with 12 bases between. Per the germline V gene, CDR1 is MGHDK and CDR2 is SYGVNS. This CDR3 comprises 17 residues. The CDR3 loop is CASSEWEGYSTNEKLFF. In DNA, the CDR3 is TGTGCCAGCAGTGAATGGGAGGGGTACTCAACTAATGAAAAACTGTTTTTT.

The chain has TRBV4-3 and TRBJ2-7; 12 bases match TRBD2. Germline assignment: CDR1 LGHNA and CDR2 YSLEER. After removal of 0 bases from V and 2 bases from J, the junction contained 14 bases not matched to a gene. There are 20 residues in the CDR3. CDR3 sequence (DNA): TGCGCCAGCAGCCAAGAACGCGGGCTAGCGGGGGGGCGCAGAGCCTACGAGCAGTACTTC. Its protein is CASSQERGLAGGRRAYEQYF.

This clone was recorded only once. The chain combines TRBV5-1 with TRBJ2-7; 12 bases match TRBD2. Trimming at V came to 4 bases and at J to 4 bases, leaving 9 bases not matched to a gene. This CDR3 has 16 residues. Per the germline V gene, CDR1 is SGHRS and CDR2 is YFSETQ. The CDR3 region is CASSVILAGGQYEQYF. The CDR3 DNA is TGCGCCAGCAGCGTTATCCTAGCGGGGGGGCAATACGAGCAGTACTTC. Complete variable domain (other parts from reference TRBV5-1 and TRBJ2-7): KAGVTQTPRYLIKTRGQQVTLSCSPISGHRSVSWYQQTPGQGLQFLFEYFSETQRNKGNFPGRFSGRQFSNSRSEMNVSTLELGDSALYLCASSVILAGGQYEQYFGPGTRLTVT.

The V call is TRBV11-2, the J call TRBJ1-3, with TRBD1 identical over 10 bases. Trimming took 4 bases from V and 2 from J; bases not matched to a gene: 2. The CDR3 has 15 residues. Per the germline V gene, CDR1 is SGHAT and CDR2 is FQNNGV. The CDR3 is CASSSGTGAGNTIYF. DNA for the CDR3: TGTGCCAGCAGCTCTGGGACAGGGGCTGGAAACACCATATATTTT.

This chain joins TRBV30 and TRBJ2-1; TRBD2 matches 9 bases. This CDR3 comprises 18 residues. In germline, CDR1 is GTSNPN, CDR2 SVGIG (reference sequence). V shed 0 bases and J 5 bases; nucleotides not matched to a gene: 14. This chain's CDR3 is CAWSVLSLVSSGDNEQFF. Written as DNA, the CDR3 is TGTGCCTGGAGTGTACTATCTCTGGTGTCTAGCGGGGACAATGAGCAGTTCTTC.

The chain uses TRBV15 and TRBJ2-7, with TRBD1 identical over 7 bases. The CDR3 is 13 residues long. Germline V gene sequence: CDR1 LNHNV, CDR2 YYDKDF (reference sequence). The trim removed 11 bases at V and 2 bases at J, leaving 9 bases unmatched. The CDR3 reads CAASRQGPYEQYF. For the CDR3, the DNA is TGTGCCGCTTCGAGACAGGGTCCCTACGAGCAGTACTTC.

CDR3 protein: CASSDRENTEAFF. DNA of the CDR3: TGTGCCAGCAGTGACAGGGAGAACACTGAAGCTTTCTTT. The chain is built from TRBV2 and TRBJ1-1; a weak D match, TRBD1 (5 bases). V lost 3 bases and J 1 base, leaving 6 bases between the germline ends. This CDR3 is 13 amino acids long. Germline V lookup: CDR1 SNHLY, CDR2 FYNNEI.

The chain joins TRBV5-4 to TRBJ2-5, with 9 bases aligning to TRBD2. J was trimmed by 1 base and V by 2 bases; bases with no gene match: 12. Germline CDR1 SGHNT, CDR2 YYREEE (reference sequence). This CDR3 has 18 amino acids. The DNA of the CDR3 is TGTGCCAGCAGCTTAGCGGGTGGAGCGGGGGGACCCCAAGAGACCCAGTACTTC. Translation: CASSLAGGAGGPQETQYF.

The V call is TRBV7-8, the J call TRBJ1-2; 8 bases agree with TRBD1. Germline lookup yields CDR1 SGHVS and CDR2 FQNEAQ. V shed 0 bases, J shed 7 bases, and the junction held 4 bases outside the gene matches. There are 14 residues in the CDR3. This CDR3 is CASSLATGGIGYTF. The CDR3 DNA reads TGTGCCAGCAGCTTAGCTACAGGGGGGATTGGCTACACCTTC.

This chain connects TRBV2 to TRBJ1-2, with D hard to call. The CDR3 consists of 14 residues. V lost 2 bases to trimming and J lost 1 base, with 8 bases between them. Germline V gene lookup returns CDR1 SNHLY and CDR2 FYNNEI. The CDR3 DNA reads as TGTGCCAGCAGTGAATCGGGTGGTAACTATGGCTACACCTTC. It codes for CASSESGGNYGYTF. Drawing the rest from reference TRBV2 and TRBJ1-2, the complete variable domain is EPEVTQTPSHQVTQMGQEVILRCVPISNHLYFYWYRQILGQKVEFLVSFYNNEISEKSEIFDDQFSVERPDGSNFTLKIRSTKLEDSAMYFCASSESGGNYGYTFGSGTRLTVV.

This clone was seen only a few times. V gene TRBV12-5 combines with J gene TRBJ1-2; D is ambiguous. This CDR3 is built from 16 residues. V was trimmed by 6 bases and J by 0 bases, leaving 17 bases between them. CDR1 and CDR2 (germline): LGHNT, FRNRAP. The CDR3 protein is CASGPQAPIPNYGYTF. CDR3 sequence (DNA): TGTGCTAGTGGCCCGCAGGCCCCTATTCCTAACTATGGCTACACCTTC.

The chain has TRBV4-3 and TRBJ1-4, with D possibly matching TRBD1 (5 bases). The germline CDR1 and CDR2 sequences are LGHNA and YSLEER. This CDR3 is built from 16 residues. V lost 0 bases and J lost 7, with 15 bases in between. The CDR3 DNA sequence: TGCGCCAGCAGCCAAGAGCTGGTTGGGGCGTGTGAAAAACTGTTTTTT. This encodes CASSQELVGACEKLFF.

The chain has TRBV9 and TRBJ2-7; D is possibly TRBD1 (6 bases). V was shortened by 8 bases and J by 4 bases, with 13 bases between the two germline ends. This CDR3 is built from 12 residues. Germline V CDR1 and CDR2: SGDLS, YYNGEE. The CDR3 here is CASGAGDYEQYF. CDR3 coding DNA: TGTGCCAGTGGGGCAGGGGATTACGAGCAGTACTTC.

The CDR3 DNA reads TGTGCCAGCAGTTCCCAGGGACCACCGGGAGATGAGCAGTTCTTC. Its protein is CASSSQGPPGDEQFF. V gene TRBV11-2 combines with J gene TRBJ2-1; perhaps TRBD2 as D (6 bases). Trimming took 6 bases from V and 8 from J, leaving 20 bases between them. Germline CDR1 reads SGHAT; CDR2 reads FQNNGV. This CDR3 has 15 amino acids.

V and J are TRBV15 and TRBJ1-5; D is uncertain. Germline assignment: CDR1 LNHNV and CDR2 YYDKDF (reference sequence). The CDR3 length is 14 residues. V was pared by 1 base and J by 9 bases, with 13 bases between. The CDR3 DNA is TGTGCCACCAGCAGAGTGGAGGGCCTACGGCCCCAGCATTTT. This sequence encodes CATSRVEGLRPQHF.

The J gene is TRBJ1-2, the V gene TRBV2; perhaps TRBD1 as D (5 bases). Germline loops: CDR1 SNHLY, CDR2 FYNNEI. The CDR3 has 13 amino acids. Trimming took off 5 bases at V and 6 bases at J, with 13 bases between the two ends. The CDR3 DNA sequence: TGTGCCAGCAGTTACGACAGAGCAGATGGCTACACCTTC. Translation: CASSYDRADGYTF. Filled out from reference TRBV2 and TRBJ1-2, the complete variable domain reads EPEVTQTPSHQVTQMGQEVILRCVPISNHLYFYWYRQILGQKVEFLVSFYNNEISEKSEIFDDQFSVERPDGSNFTLKIRSTKLEDSAMYFCASSYDRADGYTFGSGTRLTVV.